What follows describes a single TCR beta chain. This CDR3 spans 15 amino acids. V was pared by 2 bases and J by 0 bases, with 13 bases between. CDR1 is DFQATT and CDR2 is SNEGSKA in the germline V gene (reference sequence). The data derive from a study of T and B cells in COVID-19 patients. Each TRB amplification used roughly 250-550 ng of genomic DNA from blood. Multiplex PCR with BIOMED2 TRB-A/B primer pools amplified TRB rearrangements. TCRdb passed the multiplex PCR reads through MiXCR, listing each CDR3 protein once. Among 15,000 to 20,000 distinct CDR3 sequences listed, 30% to 45% were seen once.

The receptor was derived from a human donor with active COVID-19. This chain links TRBV20-1 with TRBJ1-1, with D perhaps TRBD1 (5 bases). Sequenced sample: blood. The CDR3 loop is CSARTPRGMNTEAFF. The CDR3 DNA is TGCAGTGCTAGAACCCCCCGGGGGATGAACACTGAAGCTTTCTTT.